This TCR beta chain derives from a study of blood T cell repertoires in COVID-19. As for the study in general: Sample material is recorded as cDNA or gDNA derived from T cells, B-cell-depleted T cells, or PBMCs.

Authors' methods: The authors estimated nucleated cell counts from reference gene primer amplification. Sequencing used immunoSEQ multiplex PCR; TCRdb keeps in-frame clones, though not all of them. The V and J calls and clone size come from that table; D and trimming were worked out from the DNA. This sample yields more than 95,000 clones, of which nearly 90% are seen a single time; around 3.3% belongs to the top ten. The receptor was derived from a man aged 50-60 years in a cohort sampled during active COVID-19. Sequenced input: peripheral blood.

CDR3: CASSIADRDYGYTF. CDR3 in DNA: TGTGCCAGTAGTATAGCCGACAGGGACTATGGCTACACCTTC. The chain employs TRBV19 and TRBJ1-2, with TRBD1 matching 7 bases. The CDR3 extends over 14 amino acids. The germline V gene has CDR1 LNHDA and CDR2 SQIVND (reference sequence). Trimming removed 1 base from V and 3 bases from J; junction bases left unmatched: 2.